A single sample is the source of the 30 T cell receptor beta chains below, sequenced in a study of human T cells and chemical hapten exposure. The time point here: patch test 2, 6 weeks after DPC sensitization. Treatment denoted: therapeutic diphenylcyclopropenone sensitization with weekly scalp DPC. TCRdb used MiXCR to reprocess the RACE reads, holding one entry per CDR3 protein. The repertoire consists of about 140,000 distinct CDR3 sequences, with roughly 12% occurring once and the leading ten covering around 1.4%. The starting material was whole blood, obtained in connection with sensitization to the hapten diphenylcyclopropenone (DPC). These receptors were collected from a woman aged 45 to 65 with alopecia areata. Some clones in this sample may be carry-over from other donors' samples.

The chain employs TRBV24-1 and TRBJ2-5, with TRBD1 matching 8 bases. The CDR3 consists of 16 residues. CDR1 and CDR2 from the germline V gene are KGHDR and SFDVKD. V trimming: 3 bases; J trimming: 3 bases; junction bases outside the gene matches: 8. In DNA form, the CDR3 reads TGTGCCACCAGTGATCGAGCCAGGGGGCTGAAAGAGACCCAGTACTTC. It is translated as CATSDRARGLKETQYF.

The rearrangement uses TRBV4-2 and TRBJ2-2; D ambiguous. There are 16 residues in the CDR3. In germline, CDR1 is LGHNA, CDR2 YNFKEQ. Trimming pared 0 bases from V and 6 bases from J, leaving 14 bases between. This chain's CDR3 is CASSQEPGSWPGELFF. As DNA, the CDR3 is TGTGCCAGCAGCCAAGAGCCGGGCTCCTGGCCCGGGGAGCTGTTTTTT.

CDR3 bases: TGTGCCAGCAGCCCCCCTTACAGGGGGCTAAAGCCGGAGACCCAGTACTTC. This encodes CASSPPYRGLKPETQYF. This rearrangement joins TRBV11-1 to TRBJ2-5, with 9 bases that match TRBD1. J was trimmed by 5 bases and V by 5 bases; bases with no gene match: 15. The germline gives CDR1 SGHAT, CDR2 FQDESV (reference sequence). This CDR3 spans 17 amino acids.

The rearrangement uses TRBV29-1 and TRBJ2-5, with TRBD2 as a possible D gene (5 bases). The V end was cut by 4 bases, the J end by 2 bases, with 17 bases between. Germline V gene sequence: CDR1 SQVTM, CDR2 ANQGSEA. The CDR3 sequence is 15 residues long. Here the CDR3 reads CSVVPDWGNQETQYF. The CDR3 DNA is TGCAGCGTTGTCCCGGACTGGGGAAATCAAGAGACCCAGTACTTC.

This clonotype was counted ten times or more. The chain links TRBV3-1 to TRBJ2-7; the match to TRBD1 covers 7 bases. This CDR3 has 15 amino acids. The germline CDR1 and CDR2 sequences are LGHDT and YNNKEL (reference sequence). V dropped 0 bases and J dropped 2; count of bases not matched to a gene: 4. The CDR3 reads CASSQEDREPYEQYF. The DNA for the CDR3 is TGTGCCAGCAGCCAAGAAGACAGGGAACCCTACGAGCAGTACTTC.

This chain connects TRBV11-1 to TRBJ2-1; 7 nucleotides align to TRBD1. This CDR3 contains 16 residues. Germline V CDR1 and CDR2: SGHAT, FQDESV (reference sequence). V was pared by 6 bases and J by 1 base, with 9 bases of the junction left unmatched. CDR3 nucleotide sequence: TGTGCCAGCAGGACCGACAGGGTCGGGTCCTACAATGAGCAGTTCTTC. It codes for CASRTDRVGSYNEQFF.

V usage is TRBV7-2 and J usage is TRBJ1-2; D ambiguous. The CDR3 runs to 13 residues. In germline, CDR1 is SGHTA, CDR2 FQGNSA. Trimming removed 0 bases from V and 4 bases from J, with 6 bases in between. CDR3 in amino acids: CASSLATSYGYTF. The CDR3 bases are TGTGCCAGCAGCTTAGCGACCAGCTATGGCTACACCTTC.

There are many counts of this clonotype. V gene TRBV5-4 combines with J gene TRBJ1-1; weak D call: TRBD1 (5 bases). Trimming shortened V by 4 bases and J by 10 bases, and 23 bases separated the two germline ends. The length of the CDR3 is 15 residues. CDR1 is SGHNT and CDR2 is YYREEE in the germline V gene (reference sequence). In nucleotides, the CDR3 is TGTGCCAGCAGCCCCCCCGGTGGGCAGGGAGGTGGAGCTTTCTTT. Its translation: CASSPPGGQGGGAFF.

This clonotype was counted many times. The J gene is TRBJ2-1, the V gene TRBV11-2; D unresolved. This CDR3 contains 11 residues. Trimming stripped 5 bases from V and 7 bases from J, with 6 bases between. CDR1 is SGHAT and CDR2 is FQNNGV in the germline V gene. The CDR3: CASSEANEQFF. CDR3 bases: TGTGCCAGCAGCGAGGCGAATGAGCAGTTCTTC. The whole variable domain, remainder taken from reference TRBV11-2 and TRBJ2-1, is EAGVAQSPRYKIIEKRQSVAFWCNPISGHATLYWYQQILGQGPKLLIQFQNNGVVDDSQLPKDRFSAERLKGVDSTLKIQPAKLEDSAVYLCASSEANEQFFGPGTRLTVL.

This clonotype came up a few times. The chain combines TRBV11-2 with TRBJ2-7; the match to TRBD2 covers 15 bases. The V gene's germline CDR1 is SGHAT and CDR2 FQNNGV. V shed 0 bases and J 4 bases; nucleotides not matched to a gene: 16. CDR3 length: 21 residues. CDR3 sequence: CASSLDRQGLAGGGRGYEQYF. The DNA of the CDR3 is TGTGCCAGCAGCTTAGATAGGCAAGGACTAGCGGGAGGGGGTCGCGGTTACGAGCAGTACTTC.

This clonotype was counted only a few times. This chain links TRBV20-1 with TRBJ1-1; TRBD1 agrees at 8 bases. CDR1 is DFQATT, CDR2 SNEGSKA, per germline (reference sequence). Losses at the gene ends were 6 bases for V and 6 bases for J; bases not matched to a gene: 12. This CDR3 spans 14 amino acids. Here the CDR3 DNA reads TGCAGTGCCCTCCGGAGGACAGGGAAGGCTGAAGCTTTCTTT. As protein: CSALRRTGKAEAFF.

The sample holds a few counts of this clonotype. The rearrangement links TRBV7-3 to TRBJ2-4; 7 positions match TRBD2. Germline trimming cut 2 bases from V and 6 bases from J; bases unmatched to any gene: 7. CDR1 and CDR2 from the germline V gene are SGHTA and FQGTGA. CDR3 length: 15 amino acids. The CDR3 here is CASSLRGDSLNIQYF. The CDR3 nucleotides are TGTGCCAGCAGCTTACGGGGGGACTCCTTAAACATTCAGTACTTC.

Many counts were recorded for this clonotype. The chain has TRBV20-1 and TRBJ2-2; 9 bases match TRBD2. The V gene end was trimmed by 0 bases and the J gene end by 3 bases; junction bases not matched to a gene: 5. The CDR3 spans 16 residues. In germline, CDR1 is DFQATT, CDR2 SNEGSKA (reference sequence). CDR3 nucleotide sequence: TGCAGTGCTAGAGATCTGGCTAGCGGGGACACCGGGGAGCTGTTTTTT. Translating it yields CSARDLASGDTGELFF.

The rearrangement joins TRBV2 to TRBJ1-1; D uncertain. This CDR3 comprises 13 residues. Germline V gene data show CDR1 as SNHLY and CDR2 as FYNNEI. V shed 2 bases and J shed 5 bases, with 9 bases lying between them. The CDR3 DNA is TGTGCCAGCAGTGAAAGGGAAAGGACTGAAGCTTTCTTT. Protein: CASSERERTEAFF.

The V gene is TRBV27, the J gene TRBJ2-7, with 11 bases identical to TRBD1. The CDR3 is made up of 12 amino acids. The germline V gene has CDR1 MNHEY and CDR2 SMNVEV (reference sequence). The trim removed 6 bases at V and 6 bases at J, leaving 1 base unmatched. This chain's CDR3 is CASRDRGLEQYF. The CDR3, as DNA: TGTGCCAGCAGGGACAGGGGGCTCGAGCAGTACTTC.

The V and J genes are TRBV20-1 and TRBJ1-5; a weak D match, TRBD1 (5 bases). The CDR3 covers 15 residues. Germline lookup yields CDR1 DFQATT and CDR2 SNEGSKA (reference sequence). The V end lost 3 bases, the J end lost 2 bases, and 14 bases lay between the germline ends. CDR3 in DNA: TGCAGTGCTAGTTATGTAGCCAGGGGCAATCAGCCCCAGCATTTT. This translates into CSASYVARGNQPQHF.

In this sample, this clonotype turned up a few times. The chain is built from TRBV7-2 and TRBJ2-7; D unresolved. Germline values: CDR1 SGHTA, CDR2 FQGNSA. CDR3 size: 13 residues. V lost 5 bases, J lost 2 bases, and 10 bases lay in between. The chain's CDR3 is CASSQNPTYEQYF. CDR3 bases: TGTGCCAGCAGCCAAAACCCTACCTACGAGCAGTACTTC. Filled out from reference TRBV7-2 and TRBJ2-7, the complete variable domain reads GAGVSQSPSNKVTEKGKDVELRCDPISGHTALYWYRQSLGQGLEFLIYFQGNSAPDKSGLPSDRFSAERTGGSVSTLTIQRTQQEDSAVYLCASSQNPTYEQYFGPGTRLTVT.

The chain links TRBV4-3 to TRBJ2-2; 9 bases agree with TRBD1. Germline trimming cut 4 bases from V and 4 bases from J; bases unmatched to any gene: 10. CDR1 and CDR2 from the germline V gene are LGHNA and YSLEER. This CDR3 is 17 amino acids long. The chain's CDR3 is CASSLSGQGTFTGELFF. The CDR3 region has the DNA TGCGCCAGCAGCCTATCCGGACAGGGGACTTTCACCGGGGAGCTGTTTTTT.

There are a few counts of this clonotype. The chain links TRBV12-3 or TRBV12-4 to TRBJ1-5, with 8 bases lining up with TRBD1. This CDR3 has 15 residues. The trim removed 6 bases at V and 1 base at J, leaving 5 bases unmatched. CDR3 sequence (DNA): TGTGCCAGCAGGAAGGACAGGGCAAGCAATCAGCCCCAGCATTTT. It encodes CASRKDRASNQPQHF.

The chain recombines TRBV29-1 with TRBJ1-1, with D hard to call. Deletions cut 4 bases from V and 3 bases from J, with 9 bases between. The CDR3 is 12 amino acids. The germline V gene has CDR1 SQVTM and CDR2 ANQGSEA. The CDR3 coding sequence is TGCAGCGTTGCTGACGTGGACACTGAAGCTTTCTTT. Protein product: CSVADVDTEAFF.

The chain links TRBV19 to TRBJ2-7; 10 bases are a match to TRBD1. This CDR3 spans 14 amino acids. Trimming took 6 bases from V and 6 from J; bases not matched to a gene: 8. Germline V lookup: CDR1 LNHDA, CDR2 SQIVND (reference sequence). CDR3 sequence: CASRTGQGLGEQYF. DNA of the CDR3: TGTGCCAGTAGAACGGGACAGGGGTTGGGCGAGCAGTACTTC.

This clonotype was seen a handful of times. The rearrangement uses TRBV7-8 and TRBJ1-2; D gene unclear. Germline CDR1 SGHVS, CDR2 FQNEAQ. The CDR3 sequence is 13 residues long. V was cut by 5 bases and J by 5 bases, with 12 bases left in between. For the CDR3, the DNA is TGTGCCAGCAGCCGTATAACGGAGTATGGCTACACCTTC. Its translation is CASSRITEYGYTF.

This clonotype was observed a few times. The J gene is TRBJ1-1, the V gene TRBV5-1, with no clear D. Germline CDR1 and CDR2: SGHRS and YFSETQ. Trimming took off 4 bases at V and 0 bases at J, with 10 bases between the two ends. The CDR3 spans 14 residues. CDR3 region: CASSTDGMNTEAFF. The CDR3 DNA reads TGCGCCAGCAGCACGGACGGGATGAACACTGAAGCTTTCTTT.

The chain carries TRBV18 and TRBJ2-5; TRBD2 matches 9 bases. The CDR3 is 15 amino acids. The germline gives CDR1 KGHSH, CDR2 LQKENI. V was pared by 1 base and J by 5 bases, with 5 bases of the junction left unmatched. This chain's CDR3 is CASSPLGSGSETQYF. As DNA, the CDR3 is TGTGCCAGCTCACCACTGGGTAGCGGGAGCGAGACCCAGTACTTC.

This clonotype was counted only a few times. The rearrangement links TRBV20-1 to TRBJ2-7; D is possibly TRBD2 (5 bases). The V and J ends lost 0 bases and 6 bases respectively, with 9 bases between them. Per the germline V gene, CDR1 is DFQATT and CDR2 is SNEGSKA (reference sequence). The CDR3 is 12 residues long. The CDR3 is CSARDHSGEQYF. DNA of the CDR3: TGCAGTGCTAGAGATCACAGCGGCGAGCAGTACTTC.

This clonotype turned up a few times. V gene TRBV11-3 combines with J gene TRBJ2-1; D possibly corresponds to TRBD1 (6 bases). The V end was cut by 0 bases, the J end by 4 bases, with 13 bases between. Germline V gene sequence: CDR1 SGHNT, CDR2 YENEEA. The CDR3 totals 16 residues. CDR3 residues: CASSLDGGRSYNEQFF. CDR3 sequence (DNA): TGTGCCAGCAGCTTAGATGGGGGCAGGAGTTACAATGAGCAGTTCTTC.

The chain couples TRBV7-8 to TRBJ2-7, with 7 bases aligning to TRBD1. CDR1 is SGHVS and CDR2 is FQNEAQ in the germline V gene. This CDR3 has 14 amino acids. J gave up 8 bases and V 5 bases, and 12 bases lay outside the gene matches. In DNA form, the CDR3 reads TGTGCCAGCAGCCCCACCAGACAGGGTCACAAGCAGTACTTC. It codes for CASSPTRQGHKQYF.

The chain employs TRBV5-6 and TRBJ2-7; no clear D. Trimming pared 4 bases from V and 4 bases from J, leaving 12 bases between. This CDR3 comprises 13 residues. The germline V gene has CDR1 SGHDT and CDR2 YYEEEE. CDR3 DNA: TGTGCCAGCAGCCGCATCAGCCTATACGAGCAGTACTTC. Translated, it gives CASSRISLYEQYF.

This clonotype was picked up a small number of times. This chain connects TRBV9 to TRBJ2-4; 13 bases align to TRBD2. This CDR3 is built from 20 residues. Germline CDR1 SGDLS, CDR2 YYNGEE. After removal of 3 bases from V and 3 bases from J, the junction contained 15 bases not matched to a gene. Written as DNA, the CDR3 is TGTGCCAGCAGCGCCGGAGGACTAGCGGGAGAGGTGTGGGTCAAAAACATTCAGTACTTC. It is translated as CASSAGGLAGEVWVKNIQYF.

The sample holds a few counts of this clonotype. V usage is TRBV6-2 or TRBV6-3 and J usage is TRBJ2-6, with 9 bases lining up with TRBD1. The CDR3 has 16 residues. The germline gives CDR1 MNHEY, CDR2 SVGEGT. V shed 6 bases and J 2 bases; nucleotides not matched to a gene: 5. In DNA, the CDR3 is TGTGCCAGCAGGGCCTGGACAGGGGCTGGGGCCAACGTCCTGACTTTC. Amino acids: CASRAWTGAGANVLTF.